Below, 10 T cell receptor beta chains from the same sample are listed, as sequenced in a study of T cells after yellow fever vaccination. TCRdb called the 5' RACE reads again in MiXCR, with one record for every CDR3 protein. The table records hundreds of thousands of distinct CDR3 sequences, approximately 12% of them present only once. The sample was CD4+ T cells sorted from PBMCs, taken 15 days after the yellow fever booster vaccination. Receptors were obtained from a man aged 18-30 years who received the YFV17D yellow fever vaccine.

The rearrangement joins TRBV24-1 to TRBJ2-3; 8 nucleotides agree with TRBD2. The CDR3 length is 15 residues. CDR1 is KGHDR and CDR2 is SFDVKD in the germline V gene. Trimming cost V 1 base and J 7 bases; bases outside gene matches: 6. The CDR3 region is CATSDFGRGAYTQYF. In DNA, the CDR3 is TGTGCCACCAGTGATTTCGGGCGGGGGGCCTATACGCAGTATTTT.

This clonotype was seen more than once but under ten times. The CDR3 DNA sequence: TGCGCCAGCAGCTCTGGGACTAGCGGGGTTTCCGGGGAGCTGTTTTTT. As protein: CASSSGTSGVSGELFF. The chain is built from TRBV4-1 and TRBJ2-2; 13 bases are shared with TRBD2. The CDR3 is made up of 16 amino acids. V gave up 5 bases and J gave up 6 bases; unmatched junction bases: 6. Germline-derived CDR1 and CDR2 are MGHRA and YSYEKL.

This chain connects TRBV27 to TRBJ2-3; 9 nucleotides align to TRBD2. V lost 3 bases, J lost 4 bases, and 8 bases stayed unmatched. This CDR3 contains 16 residues. In germline, CDR1 is MNHEY, CDR2 SMNVEV (reference sequence). The CDR3 reads CASSLASGGPPDTQYF. The CDR3 DNA follows: TGTGCCAGCAGTTTGGCGAGCGGGGGGCCCCCAGATACGCAGTATTTT.

This clonotype was seen a few times. The chain combines TRBV7-9 with TRBJ1-1; 7 nucleotides match TRBD1. The V gene's germline CDR1 is SEHNR and CDR2 FQNEAQ (reference sequence). CDR3 length: 16 residues. J lost 11 bases, V lost 5 bases, and 20 bases had no gene match. The CDR3 DNA is TGTGCCAGCAGCGAGACTGTGTCAGGGGGACTTCGAGGGGCTTTCTTT. Translated: CASSETVSGGLRGAFF.

The chain has TRBV5-1 and TRBJ1-1; D ambiguous. Germline-derived CDR1 and CDR2 are SGHRS and YFSETQ. The CDR3 has 13 residues. The V end was cut by 5 bases, the J end by 4 bases, with 12 bases between. The DNA for the CDR3 is TGCGCCAGCAGTCTGGACGGTTCCACTGAAGCTTTCTTT. Its translation: CASSLDGSTEAFF.

The sample holds many counts of this clonotype. This chain connects TRBV7-9 to TRBJ2-5; D call uncertain. CDR3 length: 14 amino acids. V shed 5 bases and J shed 4 bases, with 14 bases lying between them. The germline gives CDR1 SEHNR, CDR2 FQNEAQ (reference sequence). The CDR3 loop is CASSLVASGETQYF. The CDR3 bases are TGTGCCAGCAGCCTAGTAGCCTCTGGAGAGACCCAGTACTTC.

The J gene is TRBJ2-2, the V gene TRBV3-1, with D unclear. CDR3 length equals 14 residues. Germline CDR1 and CDR2: LGHDT and YNNKEL (reference sequence). The V and J ends lost 2 bases and 4 bases respectively, with 8 bases between them. The CDR3 reads CASSQMVATGELFF. Here the CDR3 DNA reads TGTGCCAGCAGCCAAATGGTGGCCACCGGGGAGCTGTTTTTT.

This clonotype was counted only a few times. The J gene is TRBJ2-3, the V gene TRBV6-2 or TRBV6-3; TRBD2 matches at 11 bases. CDR1 and CDR2 from the germline V gene are MNHEY and SVGEGT. This CDR3 has 12 residues. The ends lost 6 bases at V and 9 bases at J; junction bases unmatched: 2. The CDR3 DNA is TGTGCCAGCAGCAGACTAGCGGGGACGCAGTATTTT. Translated, it gives CASSRLAGTQYF.

In regard to this clonotype: One junction end does not reproduce the germline sequence, and a read error may be involved. V usage is TRBV11-3 and J usage is TRBJ2-3, with a possible D match to TRBD1 (5 bases). The germline CDR1 and CDR2 sequences are SGHNT and YENEEA. The CDR3 spans 12 residues. The CDR3 loop reads CASSLEGATQYF. The CDR3 DNA reads as TGTGCCAGCAGCCTAGAAGGGGCTACGCAGTATTTT.

This chain uses TRBV5-1 with TRBJ2-3; D may match TRBD1 or TRBD2 (5 bases each). The germline V gene encodes CDR1 SGHRS and CDR2 YFSETQ. V lost 0 bases and J 8 bases, leaving 13 bases between the germline ends. The CDR3 runs 14 residues. The CDR3 region has the DNA TGCGCCAGCAGCTTGGCCATCGGGGCCGGTACGCAGTATTTT. As protein: CASSLAIGAGTQYF.